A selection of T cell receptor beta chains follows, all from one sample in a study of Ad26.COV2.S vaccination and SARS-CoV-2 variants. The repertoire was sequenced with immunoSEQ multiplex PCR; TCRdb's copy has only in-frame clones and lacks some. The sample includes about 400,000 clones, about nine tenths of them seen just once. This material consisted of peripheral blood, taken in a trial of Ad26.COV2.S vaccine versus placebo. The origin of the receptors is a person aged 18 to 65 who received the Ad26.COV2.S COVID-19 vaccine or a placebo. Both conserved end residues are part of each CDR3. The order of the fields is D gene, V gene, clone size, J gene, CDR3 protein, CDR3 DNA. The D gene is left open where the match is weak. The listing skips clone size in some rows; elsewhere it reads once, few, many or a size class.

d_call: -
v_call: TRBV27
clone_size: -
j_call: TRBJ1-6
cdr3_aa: CASRAIGFNSPLHF
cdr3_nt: TGTGCCAGCAGAGCGATCGGATTCAATTCACCCCTCCACTTT

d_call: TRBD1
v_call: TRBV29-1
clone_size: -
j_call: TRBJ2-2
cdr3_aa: CSVQDRGSSPGELFF
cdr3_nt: TGCAGCGTGCAGGACAGGGGATCTTCTCCCGGGGAGCTGTTTTTT

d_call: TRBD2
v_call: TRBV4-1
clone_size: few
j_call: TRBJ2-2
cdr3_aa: CASSQGLARTGELFF
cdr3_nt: TGCGCCAGCAGCCAAGGACTAGCCCGCACCGGGGAGCTGTTTTTT

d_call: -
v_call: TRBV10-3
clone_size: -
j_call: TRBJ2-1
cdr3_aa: CAIRGDYNEQFF
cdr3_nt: TGTGCCATCAGAGGAGACTACAATGAGCAGTTCTTC

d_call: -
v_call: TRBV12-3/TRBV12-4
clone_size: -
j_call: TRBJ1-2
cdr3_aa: CASSLGNYGYTF
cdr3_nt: TGTGCCAGCAGTTTAGGGAACTATGGCTACACCTTC

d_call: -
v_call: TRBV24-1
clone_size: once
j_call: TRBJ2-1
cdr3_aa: CATSDPRQGSYNEQFF
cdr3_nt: TGTGCCACCAGTGATCCCAGGCAGGGGTCCTACAATGAGCAGTTCTTC

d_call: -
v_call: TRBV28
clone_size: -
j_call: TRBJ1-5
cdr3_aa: CASMGTLGGQPQHF
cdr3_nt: TGTGCCAGCATGGGGACGCTGGGAGGGCAGCCCCAGCATTTT

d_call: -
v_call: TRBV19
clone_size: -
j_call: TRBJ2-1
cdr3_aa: CASSISPSSYNEQFF
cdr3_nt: TGTGCCAGTAGTATTAGCCCCAGCTCCTACAATGAGCAGTTCTTC

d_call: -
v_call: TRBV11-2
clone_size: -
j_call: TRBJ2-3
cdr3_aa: CASSLVTDTQYF
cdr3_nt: TGTGCCAGCAGCTTAGTCACAGATACGCAGTATTTT

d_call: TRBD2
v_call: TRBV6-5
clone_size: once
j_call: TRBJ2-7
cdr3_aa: CATPSVRGKGGEQYF
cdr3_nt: TGTGCCACCCCCTCGGTGCGGGGGAAGGGTGGGGAGCAGTACTTC